This T cell receptor beta chain was recorded in a study of identical twins listed by TCRdb under 2016. Regarding the study in general: To test whether fetal clonotypes persist, this study deep-sequenced TCR alpha and beta repertoires from monozygotic twins, from unrelated adults of various ages, and from cord blood. To rule out contamination, replicate twin experiments were performed at different times with different library preparation protocols.

Points the paper makes about the study in general: Fewer insertions were carried by abundant cord blood beta clonotypes; a weaker similar trend was observed in young adult naive repertoires, while no such trend was observed in memory repertoires. Excess twin sharing in beta out-of-frame sequences was weaker because fewer shared sequences lowered the signal-to-noise ratio. Conclusions relied on cross-sectional statistical analysis, since the same donors could not be followed over many years. Recombination models systematically underestimated out-of-frame TCR alpha sharing in monozygotic twins but agreed with sharing between unrelated individuals. Zero-insertion analyses could be partly confounded by invariant T cells such as MAIT and iNKT, though diverse VJ usage argued against such confounding for most clonotypes. Out-of-frame TCR alpha sequences shared between twins showed an excess of low generation-probability sequences compared with coincidental sharing between unrelated individuals.

Its CDR3 holds 13 amino acids, cysteine through phenylalanine. Only the CDR3 region is kept as DNA, spanning 39 bases read in frame from base 1. V and J are truncated by 4 bases and 0 bases respectively, leaving an intervening sequence of 9 bases. The germline V gene yields SQVTM for CDR1 and ANQGSEA for CDR2. Every donor was a healthy Caucasian. The study also sequenced three unrelated non-twin adults: a male aged 18 to 30, a male aged 50 to 59 and a female aged 50 to 59. Using Miltenyi CD45RO+ enrichment and human naive T-cell isolation kits, memory (CD45RO+) and naive T cells were isolated from PBMC. In its sample, this clonotype was seen many times. Its antigen is still unknown. No base qualities exist here, and no much larger clone lies one base off it. The library was obtained by 5' RACE. For sequencing, an Illumina HiSeq 2000 was employed. A universal primer binding site was added through template switching, and the final cDNA carried a unique molecular identifier so that TCR cDNA molecules could be counted accurately. Specific primers in the conserved constant-segment region were used to synthesize first-strand cDNA for TCR alpha and beta chains. To control for contamination, every cDNA library was double barcoded, receiving both a SMART-Mk sample barcode and Illumina barcodes. TruSeq adapter sequences along with Illumina sample barcodes were introduced in two successive PCR steps. Sequencing of the TCR alpha and beta cDNA libraries was done on the Illumina HiSeq platform using custom primers. Concerning the study's data processing: MiGEC was used to process raw reads and extract unique molecular identifiers, and MiXCR was used to find CDR3 positions. For each individual, recombination models were inferred using an EM algorithm with the repgenHMM and IGoR tools. The analysis of shared clonotypes was done with the tcR package in R, with sharing normalized by the product of cloneset sizes. Out-of-frame nonproductive sequences were analyzed to study raw recombination free of thymic and clonal selection effects. TCRdb applied fastp at Q25 and MiXCR to the public reads, then kept only in-frame beta chains. Rows are unified per CDR3 protein, each entry keeping the most common DNA and genes. The V and J calls and clone size are TCRdb's, not the authors'. This sample holds roughly 690,000 distinct CDR3 sequences; 6.1% were observed only once. The ten biggest clones cover about 2% of the sample.

This sequence was found in a man between 18 and 29 years old in good health. The sample comprised naive T cells sorted from blood. The cell subset or site label, as the study defines it: cells isolated with a human naive T-cell isolation kit. The chain was built from TRBV29-1 and TRBJ2-5, with no confident D gene call. The CDR3 protein: CSVAPKYQETQYF. Here is the DNA: TGCAGCGTTGCCCCGAAGTACCAAGAGACCCAGTACTTC. The CDR3 plus the reference TRBV29-1 and TRBJ2-5 genes for the other parts give the full variable domain: SAVISQKPSRDICQRGTSLTIQCQVDSQVTMMFWYRQQPGQSLTLIATANQGSEATYESGFVIDKFPISRPNLTFSTLTVSNMSPEDSSIYLCSVAPKYQETQYFGPGTRLLVL.